Listed here is a single TCR beta chain. Germline V gives CDR1 LGHNA, CDR2 YNFKEQ. The CDR3 length is 16 residues. V lost 6 bases and J lost 6; bases outside the gene matches: 10. This sample is part of a study of blood T cell repertoires in COVID-19. Only in-frame clones appear in the TCRdb table, and some are missing; sequencing was by immunoSEQ multiplex PCR. The repertoire holds approximately 97,000 clones, with roughly 86% as singletons. V and J are TRBV4-2 and TRBJ1-4; 10 bases line up with TRBD1. The clonotype comes from a human donor in a cohort sampled during active COVID-19. Sequences were obtained from peripheral blood. The CDR3 coding sequence is TGTGCCAGCAGTAAAATAGGACAGGGGGATTATGAAAAACTGTTTTTT. It encodes CASSKIGQGDYEKLFF.